This record looks at one T cell receptor beta chain sequence and its context. The authors ran a second PCR of about 6 to 12 cycles using a sample-barcoded 5' primer and a J-beta primer mix. TCRdb recomputed calls from the 5' RACE reads with MiXCR, one row per CDR3 protein. Of 250,000 to 300,000 distinct CDR3 sequences in the sample, 27% were seen once. The sample is drawn from a study of blood T cells in healthy people across ages. CDR3 length: 14 amino acids. Germline loops: CDR1 DFQATT, CDR2 SNEGSKA (reference sequence). V gave up 0 bases and J gave up 10 bases, with 19 bases separating them. This chain links TRBV20-1 with TRBJ2-7; D may be TRBD2 (6 bases). The sequencing sample was made of blood. The TCR originated in a woman aged 70-85 years in good health. CDR3 sequence: CSARDSGAGEVQYF. The CDR3 region has the DNA TGCAGTGCTAGAGATTCGGGAGCGGGCGAGGTCCAGTACTTC.